The 22 T cell receptor beta chains below all came from one sample that was sequenced in a study of T cells after yellow fever vaccination (dated by TCRdb to between 2017 and 2020). The treatment or condition label for this specimen denotes: live attenuated yellow fever vaccine strain. Library construction relied on 5' RACE. Instrument on record: Illumina HiSeq 2500. TCRdb's own reprocessing of the public reads used fastp at Q25 and MiXCR and kept productive beta chains. Entries that share a CDR3 protein sequence are merged under the most common genes and DNA. For this sample there are 100,000 or so distinct CDR3 sequences; approximately 8.4% appear just once. The ten top clones hold roughly 17% of the sample. The source was CD8+ T cells not binding an NS4B(214-222) dextramer, sorted from PBMCs, collected less than 16 days after the first yellow fever vaccination. Reading the label with the study, this specimen's cell subset or site is: NS4B epitope dextramer-negative CD8 T cells. The receptors come from a man in his late teens or twenties who received the YFV17D yellow fever vaccine.

This chain's CDR3 is CASSPPGPDGYTF. CDR3 in DNA: TGTGCCAGCAGCCCACCGGGCCCCGATGGCTACACCTTC. The V and J genes are TRBV7-2 and TRBJ1-2; D gene uncertain. Germline assignment: CDR1 SGHTA and CDR2 FQGNSA. V was shortened by 5 bases and J by 6 bases, with 13 bases between the two germline ends. The length of the CDR3 is 13 residues.

This chain links TRBV7-6 with TRBJ1-6; D is uncertain. The CDR3 is 15 amino acids. Germline V gene lookup returns CDR1 SGHVS and CDR2 FNYEAQ. Trimming removed 1 base at V and 3 bases at J, with 7 bases between. The CDR3 DNA reads as TGTGCCAGCAGCTTAGGCAGAAACTATAATTCACCCCTCCACTTT. Its translation is CASSLGRNYNSPLHF.

The chain links TRBV4-1 to TRBJ2-1; D unresolved. V was cut by 6 bases and J by 4 bases, with 19 bases left in between. The germline V gene encodes CDR1 MGHRA and CDR2 YSYEKL. This CDR3 region has 16 residues. The CDR3 spells CASSSSPRELYNEQFF. The CDR3 coding sequence is TGCGCCAGCAGTTCAAGTCCCAGAGAACTATACAATGAGCAGTTCTTC.

This clonotype has ten or more counts. The chain carries TRBV19 and TRBJ2-1, with D maybe TRBD2 (5 bases). The V gene lost 4 bases and the J gene lost 6 bases, with 13 bases spanning the gap. Germline V gene data show CDR1 as LNHDA and CDR2 as SQIVND (reference sequence). The CDR3 loop spans 14 amino acids. The CDR3 bases are TGTGCCAGTAGTACCTTGCTAGCCCCCAATGAGCAGTTCTTC. Amino acid sequence: CASSTLLAPNEQFF.

The chain joins TRBV21-1 to TRBJ1-4. TRBV21-1 is a listed pseudogene. The CDR3 contains 15 residues. Here the CDR3 reads CASSNFIELAEKLFF. CDR3 nucleotide sequence: TGTGCCAGCAGCAACTTCATCGAGTTAGCTGAAAAACTGTTTTTT.

This clonotype was counted only a few times. The gene calls are TRBV6-1 and TRBJ2-3, with D possibly being TRBD1 (7 bases). This CDR3 is 13 amino acids long. The germline V gene encodes CDR1 MNHNS and CDR2 SASEGT. Trimming left V 5 bases short and J 4 bases short, with 10 bases between. CDR3 coding DNA: TGTGCCAGCAGTCAGGGGGGCCCAGATACGCAGTATTTT. It encodes CASSQGGPDTQYF.

This clonotype was seen many times. The J gene is TRBJ2-3, the V gene TRBV6-2 or TRBV6-3, with TRBD2 matching 7 bases. Germline CDR1 MNHEY, CDR2 SVGEGT. The CDR3 spans 15 residues. Trimming removed 7 bases from V and 2 bases from J; junction bases left unmatched: 9. The CDR3: CASTHGLADTDTQYF. The CDR3 region has the DNA TGTGCCAGCACTCACGGGCTAGCGGACACAGATACGCAGTATTTT.

The J gene is TRBJ2-7, the V gene TRBV6-1; tentative D call: TRBD2 (6 bases). Germline-derived CDR1 and CDR2 are MNHNS and SASEGT. The germline V and J ends were trimmed by 8 bases and 0 bases, with 17 bases remaining between them. The CDR3 is 15 amino acids. The CDR3 reads CASGLGGDGSYEQYF. CDR3 in DNA: TGTGCCAGCGGATTGGGAGGCGACGGCTCCTACGAGCAGTACTTC.

This clonotype was counted many times. The J gene is TRBJ2-7, the V gene TRBV7-6; D may be TRBD2 (5 bases). V lost 8 bases to trimming and J lost 6 bases, with 14 bases between them. The CDR3 runs 12 residues. Germline V gives CDR1 SGHVS, CDR2 FNYEAQ. The CDR3 region is CASSLLEGEQYF. CDR3 DNA sequence: TGTGCCAGCTCCCTCTTAGAGGGCGAGCAGTACTTC.

J is TRBJ2-7 and V is TRBV7-6; D is tentatively TRBD1 or TRBD2 (7 bases each). Looked up from germline, CDR1 is SGHVS and CDR2 is FNYEAQ. This CDR3 comprises 17 residues. V was cut by 1 base and J by 3 bases, with 19 bases left in between. CDR3 DNA sequence: TGTGCCAGCAGCTTAGGCGCGGGGGACAGCGGCAGCTACGAGCAGTACGTC. It specifies CASSLGAGDSGSYEQYV.

This clonotype was detected a few times. CDR3 in DNA: TGTGCCAGCAGCTTAGGAGGGGTTCAGCCCCAGCATTTT. Translated: CASSLGGVQPQHF. The V and J genes are TRBV7-9 and TRBJ1-5, with D tentatively TRBD1 (5 bases). Trimming cost V 1 base and J 6 bases, with 7 bases left between them. CDR1 and CDR2 (germline): SEHNR, FQNEAQ (reference sequence). CDR3 size: 13 residues.

The chain carries TRBV6-2 or TRBV6-3 and TRBJ2-2; D perhaps matches TRBD2 (6 bases). With 4 bases removed from V and 4 bases from J, the gap between germline ends came to 16 bases. The CDR3 totals 16 residues. From germline, CDR1 is MNHEY and CDR2 SVGEGT. In DNA, the CDR3 is TGTGCCAGCAGTTCTGAGGCGGGGCGGATCACCGGGGAGCTGTTTTTT. Amino acids: CASSSEAGRITGELFF.

This clonotype was counted between two and nine times. This chain uses TRBV4-3 with TRBJ2-3; D is uncertain. Germline loops: CDR1 LGHNA, CDR2 YSLEER. Trimming shortened V by 0 bases and J by 3 bases, and 7 bases separated the two germline ends. The CDR3 consists of 14 residues. CDR3 protein: CASSQDSTTDTQYF. The CDR3 DNA sequence: TGCGCCAGCAGCCAAGACTCAACTACAGATACGCAGTATTTT.

The rearrangement uses TRBV7-9 and TRBJ2-2; 13 bases agree with TRBD2. V gave up 4 bases and J gave up 1 base; unmatched junction bases: 3. CDR1 is SEHNR, CDR2 FQNEAQ, per germline (reference sequence). There are 17 residues in the CDR3. Here the CDR3 reads CASSSGLAGENTGELFF. The CDR3 nucleotides read TGTGCCAGCAGCTCCGGACTAGCGGGGGAGAACACCGGGGAGCTGTTTTTT.

CDR3: CASSFSGPASPLHF. CDR3 sequence (DNA): TGTGCCAGCAGTTTCTCAGGGCCGGCTTCACCCCTCCACTTT. J is TRBJ1-6 and V is TRBV27; the D gene is possibly TRBD1 (5 bases). There are 14 residues in the CDR3. V lost 3 bases to trimming and J lost 9 bases, with 12 bases between them. CDR1 is MNHEY and CDR2 is SMNVEV in the germline V gene (reference sequence).

This rearrangement joins TRBV6-1 to TRBJ2-7; TRBD2 agrees at 12 bases. This CDR3 is 16 amino acids long. V shed 6 bases and J 4 bases; nucleotides not matched to a gene: 10. Germline CDR1 reads MNHNS; CDR2 reads SASEGT. The CDR3 DNA sequence: TGTGCCAGCAGCACTGGACTAGCGGGGATACTTTACGAGCAGTACTTC. Amino acid sequence: CASSTGLAGILYEQYF.

This clonotype was seen a few times. The chain uses TRBV5-5 and TRBJ2-1; D might be TRBD1 or TRBD2, each matching 5 bases. Trimming pared 2 bases from V and 8 bases from J, leaving 11 bases between. Germline V lookup: CDR1 SGHKS, CDR2 YYEKEE (reference sequence). The CDR3 covers 13 residues. The CDR3 spells CASSLTRGDEQFF. The CDR3 DNA reads as TGTGCCAGCAGCTTAACCCGGGGCGATGAGCAGTTCTTC.

This clonotype was observed a few times. The chain carries TRBV12-3 or TRBV12-4 and TRBJ1-2; D gene uncertain. The CDR3 runs to 13 residues. V gave up 3 bases and J gave up 2 bases, with 7 bases separating them. DNA for the CDR3: TGTGCCAGCAGTTTCGGCCAGAACTATGGCTACACCTTC. It codes for CASSFGQNYGYTF.

V is TRBV25-1 and J is TRBJ1-2; no clear D. This CDR3 has 13 amino acids. Germline V CDR1 and CDR2: MGHDK, SYGVNS. The germline V and J ends were trimmed by 0 bases and 5 bases, with 7 bases remaining between them. The CDR3 is CASSEYQDYGYTF. The CDR3 bases are TGTGCCAGCAGTGAATACCAGGATTATGGCTACACCTTC.

In its sample, this clonotype was seen a few times. The V call is TRBV7-2, the J call TRBJ2-5; maybe TRBD1 (5 bases). The CDR3 length is 15 residues. In germline, CDR1 is SGHTA, CDR2 FQGNSA. The V gene lost 5 bases and the J gene lost 5 bases, with 18 bases spanning the gap. CDR3 sequence reads: CASSEGVRPWETQYF. The CDR3 nucleotides are TGTGCCAGCAGCGAAGGGGTGCGGCCCTGGGAGACCCAGTACTTC.

A few counts support this clonotype. The chain joins TRBV12-3 or TRBV12-4 to TRBJ2-7; D could derive from TRBD1 or TRBD2 (7 bases each). The CDR3 is 14 residues long. V was clipped by 3 bases and J by 7 bases, with 16 bases between them. The CDR3 loop is CASSFQGGSGEQYV. DNA of the CDR3: TGTGCCAGCAGTTTCCAGGGGGGGTCGGGGGAGCAGTACGTC.

Notes on this clonotype: At one of its ends the junction is not consistent with the germline gene, which may arise from a read error. The chain couples TRBV11-3 to TRBJ2-2; D tentatively reads TRBD1 or TRBD2 (5 bases each). CDR3 size: 16 residues. Germline V gene lookup returns CDR1 SGHNT and CDR2 YENEEA. This CDR3 reads CASSSSPGTNNGELFF. The DNA for the CDR3 is TGTGCCAGCAGCTCTAGCCCCGGGACGAACAACGGGGAGCTGTTTTTT. Full variable domain (outside the CDR3, taken from reference TRBV11-3 and TRBJ2-2): EAGVVQSPRYKIIEKKQPVAFWCNPISGHNTLYWYLQNLGQGPELLIRYENEEAVDDSQLPKDRFSAERLKGVDSTLKIQPAELGDSAVYLCASSSSPGTNNGELFFGEGSRLTVL.